These T cell receptor beta chains were read from a single sample in a study of control samples from healthy donors and cancer patients. Some clones are missing from TCRdb's copy, which holds only in-frame ones; the method was immunoSEQ multiplex PCR. This table has under 100,000 clones, about 89% appearing once. Specimen: PBMCs. Receptors originate from a woman aged 45 to 65 with colorectal cancer. The CDR3 runs from the conserved cysteine through the conserved F or W. The D gene is left open where the match is weak. A row's size may be missing; if present it is once, few, many or a size class.

TRBV5-1	.	TRBD2	TRBJ2-5	TGCGCCAGCAGCTACGGGGGACTAGGGGGTCAGACCCAGTACTTC	CASSYGGLGGQTQYF
TRBV11-1	.	.	TRBJ2-3	TGTGCCAGCAGCTTAGCTCGGCGGGGCACAGATACGCAGTATTTT	CASSLARRGTDTQYF
TRBV28	.	TRBD1	TRBJ2-5	TGTGCCAGCAGTCTGCCGGGACAGGGGTTGACTAGAGAGACCCAGTACTTC	CASSLPGQGLTRETQYF
TRBV5-6	.	.	TRBJ2-1	TGTGCCAGCAGCCCTTTGGACAGAGACAATGAGCAGTTCTTC	CASSPLDRDNEQFF
TRBV5-6	.	.	TRBJ1-5	TGTGCCAGCAGCCTTTGGTCTCAGCCCCAGCATTTT	CASSLWSQPQHF
TRBV7-9	.	.	TRBJ2-6	TGTGCCAGCAGCCTTTCGGTCTCTGGGGCCAACGTCCTGACTTTC	CASSLSVSGANVLTF
TRBV28	.	.	TRBJ1-4	TGTGCCAGCACCCCTCAGGGTACTAATGAAAAACTGTTTTTT	CASTPQGTNEKLFF
TRBV4-3	.	.	TRBJ2-1	TGCGCCAGCAGCCAAGATTCGGGCTCCTACAATGAGCAGTTCTTC	CASSQDSGSYNEQFF
TRBV3-1/TRBV3-2	.	.	TRBJ2-5	TGTGCCAGCAGCCAAGATCGGACCAGTAGAGCGGAGACCCAGTACTTC	CASSQDRTSRAETQYF
TRBV12-3/TRBV12-4	.	.	TRBJ2-3	TGTGCCAGCAGTTTAGGGGGGCCGACGCCGCAGTATTTT	CASSLGGPTPQYF
TRBV6-5	.	.	TRBJ2-5	TGTGCCAGCAGCCCGGGCCCGATGGAGACCCAGTACTTC	CASSPGPMETQYF
TRBV20-1	.	.	TRBJ1-2	TGCAGTGCTAGTCCGGGGGGTCGGGGCTACACCTTC	CSASPGGRGYTF
TRBV28	.	.	TRBJ1-2	TGTGCCAGCAGTTTACATCAGGGTCGAGGCTATGGCTACACCTTC	CASSLHQGRGYGYTF
TRBV3-1/TRBV3-2	.	TRBD1	TRBJ1-6	TGTGCCAGCAGCCAACAGGGGGCTAATTCACCCCTCCACTTT	CASSQQGANSPLHF
TRBV5-1	.	.	TRBJ1-1	TGCGCCAGCAGTTCCCACAGTGGCAACACTGAAGCTTTCTTT	CASSSHSGNTEAFF
TRBV28	.	TRBD1	TRBJ1-1	TGTGCCAGCAGCCCGGGACAGATTTCTGAAGCTTTCTTT	CASSPGQISEAFF
TRBV30	.	.	TRBJ2-1	TGTGCGTCCAACGTCCCGGGCAATGAGCAGTTCTTC	CASNVPGNEQFF
TRBV6-5	.	.	TRBJ2-2	TGTGCCAGCAGTTATCAGTTTCAGGCGGGGGAGCTGTTTTTT	CASSYQFQAGELFF
TRBV6-6	.	.	TRBJ1-2	TGTGCCAGCAGTTCCCCCGACAGGTCGGTCTATGGCTACACCTTC	CASSSPDRSVYGYTF
TRBV7-6	.	TRBD1	TRBJ2-3	TGTGCCAGCAGCTTAGAGGCTACGACAGGGGCGACAGATACGCAGTATTTT	CASSLEATTGATDTQYF
TRBV7-7	.	.	TRBJ2-5	TGTGCCAGCAGCTTAGGCAGTACAGAGACCCAGTACTTC	CASSLGSTETQYF
TRBV7-2	.	.	TRBJ1-6	TGTGCCAGCAGCTTAGGGGGGATAGTGTATAATTCACCCCTCCACTTT	CASSLGGIVYNSPLHF
TRBV4-1	.	.	TRBJ2-2	TGCGCCAGCAGCCAAGGGGCCGGGTCGACCTCCTGGAACACCGGGGAGCTGTTTTTT	CASSQGAGSTSWNTGELFF
TRBV7-9	.	.	TRBJ1-4	TGTGCCAGCAGCTCCCCGAAGGATCCTAATGAAAAACTGTTTTTT	CASSSPKDPNEKLFF
TRBV3-1/TRBV3-2	.	TRBD1	TRBJ1-4	TGTGCCAGCAGCCTTTCCGGACAGGGCGGTAATGAAAAACTGTTTTTT	CASSLSGQGGNEKLFF
TRBV15	.	.	TRBJ1-5	TGTGCCACCAGCAGAGATCTTGCGTATCAGCCCCAGCATTTT	CATSRDLAYQPQHF
TRBV9	.	.	TRBJ1-1	TGTGCCAGCAGCGACCGGCGGGACGGTTGGGGCACTGAAGCTTTCTTT	CASSDRRDGWGTEAFF
TRBV19	.	.	TRBJ1-6	TGTGCCAGTAGTATAACTTACGGGGATTCACCCCTCCACTTT	CASSITYGDSPLHF
TRBV5-5	.	.	TRBJ2-1	TGTGCCAGCAGCTTGGAGAACAATGAGCAGTTCTTC	CASSLENNEQFF
TRBV9	.	.	TRBJ2-2	TGTGCCAGCAGCTTTACAGGAGTTACCGGGGAGCTGTTTTTT	CASSFTGVTGELFF
TRBV7-2	.	TRBD1	TRBJ1-5	TGTGCCAGCAGTCTAACAGGGGGCCTCGTCAATCAGCCCCAGCATTTT	CASSLTGGLVNQPQHF
TRBV7-2	.	.	TRBJ1-2	TGTGCCAGCAGCCCCCAAAGCGTTAACTATGGCTACACCTTC	CASSPQSVNYGYTF
TRBV5-1	.	.	TRBJ2-5	TGCGCCAGCAGCTTGGCGCAAGAGACCCAGTACTTC	CASSLAQETQYF
TRBV6-5	.	.	TRBJ1-1	TGTGCCAGCAACCTGAACCGGGACACTGAAGCTTTCTTT	CASNLNRDTEAFF
TRBV7-8	.	.	TRBJ2-3	TGTGCCAGCAGCTTAGCGCAGATAGATACGCAGTATTTT	CASSLAQIDTQYF
TRBV4-1	.	.	TRBJ1-1	TGCGCCAGCAGCCAAGATCGGGGGATCCCGAACACTGAAGCTTTCTTT	CASSQDRGIPNTEAFF
TRBV2	.	.	TRBJ1-1	TGTGCCAGCAGCCCGTATGGGGGCAGTGACACTGAAGCTTTCTTT	CASSPYGGSDTEAFF
TRBV10-3	.	TRBD1	TRBJ2-1	TGTGCCATCAGCACCTCGGACAGGGACAATGAGCAGTTCTTC	CAISTSDRDNEQFF
TRBV6-2/TRBV6-3	few	.	TRBJ1-1	TGTGCCAGCAGTCATTACTTGGGGACTGAAGCTTTCTTT	CASSHYLGTEAFF